A selection of T cell receptor beta chains follows, all from one sample in a study of blood T cell repertoires in COVID-19. Data came from immunoSEQ multiplex PCR; TCRdb stores just in-frame clones and leaves some out. The top ten hold roughly 15% of the sample, which has just over 25,000 clones, around 90% seen once. Input material: peripheral blood. The receptors were sampled from a man aged 65 to 85 with acute or convalescent COVID-19. CDR3s include the opening cysteine and the closing phenylalanine or tryptophan. A D gene is named only where the DNA matches it firmly. For some rows the clone size is stated as once, few or many, or as a class when expanded; others skip it.

V gene	J gene	D gene	clone size	CDR3 DNA	CDR3 protein
TRBV29-1	TRBJ2-2	TRBD2	NA	TGCAGCGCAAAACTAGCGGGAGTTGACACCGGGGAGCTGTTTTTT	CSAKLAGVDTGELFF
TRBV27	TRBJ1-3	NA	NA	TGTGCCAGCAGTTCTAGGAGCTCTGGAAACACCATATATTTT	CASSSRSSGNTIYF
TRBV15	TRBJ1-4	NA	NA	TGTGCCACCAGCACCCCCCCGGAAAAACTGTTTTTT	CATSTPPEKLFF
TRBV7-2	TRBJ2-3	TRBD1	NA	TGTGCCAGCAGCTTAGGAACAGGGGGCCCTAGCACAGATACGCAGTATTTT	CASSLGTGGPSTDTQYF
TRBV18	TRBJ2-1	TRBD2	NA	TGTGCCAGCTCACCACAGGCGGGGGTAGAGAATGAGCAGTTCTTC	CASSPQAGVENEQFF
TRBV27	TRBJ2-6	TRBD2	NA	TGTGCCAGCAGTTTACTGGGACTAGCGTCCCTCTCTGGGGCCAACGTCCTGACTTTC	CASSLLGLASLSGANVLTF
TRBV6-1	TRBJ1-3	NA	NA	TGTGCCAGCAGTGAAGTGGGAGGGGCTGGAAACACCATATATTTT	CASSEVGGAGNTIYF
TRBV4-3	TRBJ2-1	TRBD2	NA	TGCGCCAGCAGCCAGATCCGCGGGGGGGATGAGCAGTTCTTC	CASSQIRGGDEQFF
TRBV19	TRBJ1-2	TRBD1	NA	TGTGCCAGTAGTCCCGGACAGGGTGACTATGGCTACACCTTC	CASSPGQGDYGYTF
TRBV5-1	TRBJ2-3	TRBD2	NA	TGCGCCAGCAGCCCGGGAGCGGGAGCGGAGGATACGCAGTATTTT	CASSPGAGAEDTQYF
TRBV4-1	TRBJ1-4	TRBD1	NA	TGCGCCAGCAGCCCGTCTAAGGGGGCCGATGAAAAACTGTTTTTT	CASSPSKGADEKLFF
TRBV7-6	TRBJ2-1	TRBD2	NA	TGTGCCAGCAGCGGTAGAGCGGGAGCGCCCCGCAATGAGCAGTTCTTC	CASSGRAGAPRNEQFF
TRBV5-4	TRBJ2-1	TRBD2	once	TGTGCCAGCAGCTTGGGTGCGGGAGGGACCTACAATGAGCAGTTCTTC	CASSLGAGGTYNEQFF
TRBV29-1	TRBJ2-7	TRBD2	NA	TGCAGCACGTCGAGCGGGAGTGTCGAGCAGTACTTC	CSTSSGSVEQYF
TRBV7-8	TRBJ1-2	TRBD1	NA	TGTGCCAGCAGCTTGACAGGGGGCGGCTATGGCTACACCTTC	CASSLTGGGYGYTF
TRBV9	TRBJ2-5	TRBD2	NA	TGTGCCAGTACGGGAGGGGAGTGGGAAGAGACCCAGTACTTC	CASTGGEWEETQYF
TRBV5-1	TRBJ1-4	NA	NA	TGCGCCAGCAGCTTGGGTCAGGGAGGTGAAAAACTGTTTTTT	CASSLGQGGEKLFF
TRBV6-5	TRBJ1-2	TRBD1	NA	TGTGCCAGCAGTTCAGGAGGGGGCGCGAGAGGCTACACCTTC	CASSSGGGARGYTF
TRBV12-3/TRBV12-4	TRBJ1-1	NA	few	TGTGCCAGCAGTCCCGTGAACACTGAAGCTTTCTTT	CASSPVNTEAFF
TRBV19	TRBJ2-6	NA	once	TGTGCCGTCAAGAGGCAGGGGCGCTCTGGGGCCAACGTCCTGACTTTC	CAVKRQGRSGANVLTF
TRBV18	TRBJ1-6	NA	NA	TGTGCCAGCTCACCAAACGGGGGAGAAGCCCTCCACTTT	CASSPNGGEALHF
TRBV4-2	TRBJ1-2	TRBD1	NA	TGTGCCAGCAGCCCACTGACAGGGTCCCCCTATGGCTACACCTTC	CASSPLTGSPYGYTF
TRBV4-1	TRBJ2-3	NA	NA	TGCGCCAGCAGCGCAACCCCCACAGCCCAACCACCGGGGGATACGCAGTATTTT	CASSATPTAQPPGDTQYF
TRBV25-1	TRBJ1-1	TRBD1	NA	TGTGCCAGCGCGACCTCAGACAGGGGTCCATCCCTGGGGACTGAAGCTTTCTTT	CASATSDRGPSLGTEAFF
TRBV18	TRBJ1-2	TRBD1	NA	TGTGCCAGTCGACCGGGACAGGGCGCTCCTGGCTACACCTTC	CASRPGQGAPGYTF
TRBV7-2	TRBJ2-5	NA	NA	TGTGCCAGCAGGGAAAGGCGGGGAGAGACCCAGTACTTC	CASRERRGETQYF
TRBV7-9	TRBJ2-1	TRBD1	once	TGTGCCAGCAGCTTAGGGACAGGCTCCAATGAGCAGTTCTTC	CASSLGTGSNEQFF
TRBV12-3/TRBV12-4	TRBJ1-3	NA	NA	TGTGCCAGCAGTTCGTACAGGGGAAACACCATATATTTT	CASSSYRGNTIYF
TRBV28	TRBJ2-3	NA	once	TGTGCCAGCAGTTTACCTAGCAGTCTCACAGATACGCAGTATTTT	CASSLPSSLTDTQYF
TRBV19	TRBJ1-1	NA	NA	TGTGCCAGTAGTAAAGGTACAGGAAAGGGGAACACTGAAGCTTTCTTT	CASSKGTGKGNTEAFF
TRBV3-1/TRBV3-2	TRBJ2-3	TRBD2	NA	TGTGCCAGCAGCCAAAGTCCCACTAGCGTCGTAACAGATACGCAGTATTTT	CASSQSPTSVVTDTQYF